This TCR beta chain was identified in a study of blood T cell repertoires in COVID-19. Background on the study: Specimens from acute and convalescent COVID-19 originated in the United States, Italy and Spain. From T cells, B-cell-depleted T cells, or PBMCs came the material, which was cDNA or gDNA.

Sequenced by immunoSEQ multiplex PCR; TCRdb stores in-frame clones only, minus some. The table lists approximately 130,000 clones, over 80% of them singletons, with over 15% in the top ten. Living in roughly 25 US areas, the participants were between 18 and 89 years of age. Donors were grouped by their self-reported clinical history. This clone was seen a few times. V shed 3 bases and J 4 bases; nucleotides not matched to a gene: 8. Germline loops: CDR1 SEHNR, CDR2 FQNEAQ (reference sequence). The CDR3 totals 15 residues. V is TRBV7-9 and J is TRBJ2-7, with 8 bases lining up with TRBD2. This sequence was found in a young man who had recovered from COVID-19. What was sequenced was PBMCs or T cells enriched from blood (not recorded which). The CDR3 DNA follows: TGTGCCAGCAGCTTGCTAGCGGGCGACGGGTACGAGCAGTACTTC. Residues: CASSLLAGDGYEQYF.